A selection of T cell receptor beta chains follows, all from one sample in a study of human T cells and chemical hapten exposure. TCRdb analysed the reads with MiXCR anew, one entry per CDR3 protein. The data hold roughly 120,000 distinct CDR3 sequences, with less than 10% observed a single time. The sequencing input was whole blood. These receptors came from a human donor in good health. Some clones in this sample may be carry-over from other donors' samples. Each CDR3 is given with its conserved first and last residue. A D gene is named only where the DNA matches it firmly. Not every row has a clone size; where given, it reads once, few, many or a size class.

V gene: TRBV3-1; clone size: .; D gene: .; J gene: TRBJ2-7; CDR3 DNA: TGTGCCAGCAGCCAAGTTGCTAGCGCCGAGCAGTACTTC; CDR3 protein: CASSQVASAEQYF
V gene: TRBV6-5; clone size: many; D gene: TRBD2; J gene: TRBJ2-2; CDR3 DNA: TGTGCCAGCAGTTTATGGACTAGCCGTCGAGGCGGGGAGCTGTTTTTT; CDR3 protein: CASSLWTSRRGGELFF
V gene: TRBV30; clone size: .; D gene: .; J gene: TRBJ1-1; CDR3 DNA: TGTGCCTGGGCCCAGGACAGTGAGAACACTGAAGCTTTCTTT; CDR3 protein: CAWAQDSENTEAFF
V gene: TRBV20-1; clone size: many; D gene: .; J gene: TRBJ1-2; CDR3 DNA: TGCAGTGCTAGGGACACCAGGAACTATGGCTACACCTTC; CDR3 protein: CSARDTRNYGYTF
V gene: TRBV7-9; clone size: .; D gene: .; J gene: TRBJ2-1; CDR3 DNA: TGTGCCAGCAGCTTACCCCGCGGTGAGCAGTTCTTC; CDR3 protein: CASSLPRGEQFF
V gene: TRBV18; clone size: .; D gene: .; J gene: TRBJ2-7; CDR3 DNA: TGTGCCAGCTCACCAAAGAATGCCTACGAGCAGTACTTC; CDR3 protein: CASSPKNAYEQYF
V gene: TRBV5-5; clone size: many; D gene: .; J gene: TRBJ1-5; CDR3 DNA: TGTGCCAGCAGCCGGACAGCTAGCAATCAGCCCCAGCATTTT; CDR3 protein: CASSRTASNQPQHF
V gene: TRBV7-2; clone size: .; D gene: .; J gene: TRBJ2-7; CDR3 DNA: TGTGCCAGCAGTCTACAACTCCAACTCTACGAGCAGTACTTC; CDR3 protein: CASSLQLQLYEQYF
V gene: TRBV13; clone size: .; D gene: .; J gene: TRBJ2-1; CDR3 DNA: TGTGCCAGCAGCTTGGGACTTCGGGGAAGGGGGGGGGAGCAGTTCTTC; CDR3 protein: CASSLGLRGRGGEQFF
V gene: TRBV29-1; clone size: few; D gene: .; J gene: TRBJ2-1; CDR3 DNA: TGCAGCGGCCGGGACACCGGCTCCTACAATGAGCAGTTCTTC; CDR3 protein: CSGRDTGSYNEQFF
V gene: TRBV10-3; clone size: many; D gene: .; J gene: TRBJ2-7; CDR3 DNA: TGTGCCATCACGGCCGGAACTAAGCTCTTTTACGAGCAGTACTTC; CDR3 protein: CAITAGTKLFYEQYF
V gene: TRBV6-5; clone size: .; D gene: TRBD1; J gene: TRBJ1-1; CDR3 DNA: TGTGCCAGCAGCCTACGGACAGGGTGGACTGAAGCTTTCTTT; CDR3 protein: CASSLRTGWTEAFF
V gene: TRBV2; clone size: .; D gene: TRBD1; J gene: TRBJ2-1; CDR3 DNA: TGTGCCATAGACAGGGCAAATGAGCAGTTCTTC; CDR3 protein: CAIDRANEQFF
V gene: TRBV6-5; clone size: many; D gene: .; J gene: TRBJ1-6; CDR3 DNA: TGTGCCAGCAGTGGCAGGGTGAATTCACCCCTCCACTTT; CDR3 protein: CASSGRVNSPLHF
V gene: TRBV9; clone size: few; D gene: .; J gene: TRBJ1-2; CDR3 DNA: TGTGCCAGCAGCGCCGGACAGCTGAAATATGGCTACACCTTC; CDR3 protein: CASSAGQLKYGYTF
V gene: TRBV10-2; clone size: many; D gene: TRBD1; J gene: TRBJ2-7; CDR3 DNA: TGCGCCAGCAAGGGGACAGCTACCTACGAGCAGTACTTC; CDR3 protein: CASKGTATYEQYF
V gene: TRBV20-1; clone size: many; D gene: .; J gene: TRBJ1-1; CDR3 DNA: TGCAGTGCTCTCGGACACTTTTTTGCTCTCATGAACACTGAAGCTTTCTTT; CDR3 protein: CSALGHFFALMNTEAFF
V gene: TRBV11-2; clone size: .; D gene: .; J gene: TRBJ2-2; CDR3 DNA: TGTGCCAGCAGTCCGCGCGAGGGGAAGACCGGGGAGCTGTTTTTT; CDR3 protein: CASSPREGKTGELFF
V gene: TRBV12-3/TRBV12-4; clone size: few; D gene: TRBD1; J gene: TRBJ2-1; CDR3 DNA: TGTGCCAGCAGTATACCGGGACAGGGAAATGAGCAGTTCTTC; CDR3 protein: CASSIPGQGNEQFF
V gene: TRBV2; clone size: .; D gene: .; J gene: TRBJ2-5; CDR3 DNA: TGTGCCAGCATGAGGGGAATCCAAGAGACCCAGTACTTC; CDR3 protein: CASMRGIQETQYF
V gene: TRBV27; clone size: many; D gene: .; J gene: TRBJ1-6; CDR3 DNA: TGTGCCAGCAGTTCCGGGACCGCGTCCTATAATTCACCCCTCCACTTT; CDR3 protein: CASSSGTASYNSPLHF
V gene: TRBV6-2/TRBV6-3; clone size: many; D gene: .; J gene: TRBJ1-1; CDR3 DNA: TGTGCCAGCAGTTACCCCCCTCATCTTACTCTGCGGGAAGCTTTCTTT; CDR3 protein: CASSYPPHLTLREAFF
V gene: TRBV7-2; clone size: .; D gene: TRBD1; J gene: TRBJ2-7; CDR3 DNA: TGTGCCAGCAGCTCCGACAGGGGCGGGGAGCAGTACTTC; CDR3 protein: CASSSDRGGEQYF
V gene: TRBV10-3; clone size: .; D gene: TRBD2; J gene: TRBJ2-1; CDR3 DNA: TGTGCCATCAGACCGGGACTAGCGGGAGACGGTGAGCAGTTCTTC; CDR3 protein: CAIRPGLAGDGEQFF
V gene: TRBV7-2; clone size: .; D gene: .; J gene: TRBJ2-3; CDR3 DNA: TGTGCCAGCAGCTTAGTTGGACTGATTCGCACAGATACGCAGTATTTT; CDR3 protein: CASSLVGLIRTDTQYF
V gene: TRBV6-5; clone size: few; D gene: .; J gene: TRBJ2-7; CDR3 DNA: TGTGCCAGCAGTCAAACCCCGGGCTATTACGAGCAGTACTTC; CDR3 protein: CASSQTPGYYEQYF
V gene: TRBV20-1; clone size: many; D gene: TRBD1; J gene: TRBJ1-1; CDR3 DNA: TGCAGTGCCACAGGACAGGTTGGTGAAGCTTTCTTT; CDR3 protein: CSATGQVGEAFF
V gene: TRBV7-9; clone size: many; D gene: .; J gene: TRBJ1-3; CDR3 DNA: TGTGCCAGCAGCTTGGCCCCAGTAGGCTCTGGAAACACCATATATTTT; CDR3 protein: CASSLAPVGSGNTIYF
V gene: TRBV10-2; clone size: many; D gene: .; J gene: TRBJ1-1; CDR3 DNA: TGCGCCAGCAGTGAGTCAGGCAGAGAAAACACTGAAGCTTTCTTT; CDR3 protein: CASSESGRENTEAFF
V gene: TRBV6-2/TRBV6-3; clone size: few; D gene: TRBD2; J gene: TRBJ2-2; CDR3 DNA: TGTGCCAGCAGTTACGGGGGGCGACCGCCGGGGACTAGCGAAAACACCGGGGAGCTGTTTTTT; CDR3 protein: CASSYGGRPPGTSENTGELFF
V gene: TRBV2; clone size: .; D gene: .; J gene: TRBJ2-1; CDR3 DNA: TGTGCCAGCAGTTCAGTTGGGAGGACATCAATCTCCGATGAGCAGTTCTTC; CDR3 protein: CASSSVGRTSISDEQFF
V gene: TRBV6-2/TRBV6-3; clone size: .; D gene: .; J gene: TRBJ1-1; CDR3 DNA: TGTGCCAGCAGTAAATCAGGGGTTCTTACTGAAGCTTTCTTT; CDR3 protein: CASSKSGVLTEAFF
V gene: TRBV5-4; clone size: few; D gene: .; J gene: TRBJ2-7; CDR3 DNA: TGTGCCACCAAGGACAGCACGACCTACGAGCAGTACTTC; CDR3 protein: CATKDSTTYEQYF
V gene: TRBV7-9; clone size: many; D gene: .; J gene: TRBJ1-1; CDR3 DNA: TGTGCCAGCAGTTTTATTGGGGGGGACACTGAAGCTTTCTTT; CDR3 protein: CASSFIGGDTEAFF
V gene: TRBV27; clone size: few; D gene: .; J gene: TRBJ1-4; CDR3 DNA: TGTGCCAGCAGTTTGGGGACAAGCATCTATGAAAAACTGTTTTTT; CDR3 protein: CASSLGTSIYEKLFF
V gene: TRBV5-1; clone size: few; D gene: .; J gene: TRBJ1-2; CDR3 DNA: TGCGCCAGCAGCTTGGACGACTATGGCTACACCTTC; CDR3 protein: CASSLDDYGYTF
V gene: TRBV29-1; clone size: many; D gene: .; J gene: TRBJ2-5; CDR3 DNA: TGCAGCGTGGACCGGGACACGATCCAAGAGACCCAGTACTTC; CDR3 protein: CSVDRDTIQETQYF
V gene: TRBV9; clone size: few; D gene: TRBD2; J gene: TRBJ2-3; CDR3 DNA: TGTGCCAGCAGCGCCCCTCGAGCGGGGGGGCCCACAGATACGCAGTATTTT; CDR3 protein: CASSAPRAGGPTDTQYF
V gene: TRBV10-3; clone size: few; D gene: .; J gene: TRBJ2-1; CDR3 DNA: TGTGCCATCGGGCCCTCAAAGAACAATGAGCAGTTCTTC; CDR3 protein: CAIGPSKNNEQFF
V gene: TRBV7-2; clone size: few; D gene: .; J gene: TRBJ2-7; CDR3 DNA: TGTGCCAGCAGCTGGAGGGCGGGGAACTCCTACGAGCAGTACTTC; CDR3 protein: CASSWRAGNSYEQYF
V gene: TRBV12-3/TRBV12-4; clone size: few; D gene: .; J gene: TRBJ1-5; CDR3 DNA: TGTGCCAGCAGCCTGGGGTCCCCCAATGGCAATCAGCCCCAGCATTTT; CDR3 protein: CASSLGSPNGNQPQHF
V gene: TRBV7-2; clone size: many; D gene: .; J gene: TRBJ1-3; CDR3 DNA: TGTGCCAGCAGCTTAAGCAGGGTTGGAAACACCATATATTTT; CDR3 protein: CASSLSRVGNTIYF
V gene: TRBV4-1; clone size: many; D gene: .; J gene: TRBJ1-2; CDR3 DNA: TGCGCCAGCAGCCAAGGGAGACCGGGGGCCCCCTATGGCTACACCTTC; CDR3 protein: CASSQGRPGAPYGYTF
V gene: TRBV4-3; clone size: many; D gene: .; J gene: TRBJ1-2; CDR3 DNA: TGCGCCAGCAGCCAAGATCAGGGCTACACATCCTATGGCTACACCTTC; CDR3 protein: CASSQDQGYTSYGYTF
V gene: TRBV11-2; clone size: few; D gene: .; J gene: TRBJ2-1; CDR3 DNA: TGTGCCAGCAGCTCTCCCCAATTGACCCCGGGAGCTCGGTACAATGAGCAGTTCTTC; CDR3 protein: CASSSPQLTPGARYNEQFF
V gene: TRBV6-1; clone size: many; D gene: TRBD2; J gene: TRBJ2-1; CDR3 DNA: TGTGCCAGCAGTGAAGCCTCTGGCGGGAGATTCTACAATGAGCAGTTCTTC; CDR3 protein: CASSEASGGRFYNEQFF